Here is one TCR beta chain with its context. Its antigen is not known. The sample comes from a study of Ad26.COV2.S vaccination and SARS-CoV-2 variants. Study at large: Donor participated within the Ad26.COV2.S arm of the COV1001 trial. Ad26.COV2.S was injected intramuscularly once or twice, 56 days apart. General study points: TCR breadth and depth analyses may have underestimated total T cell responses.

Described treatment: around 19 received Ad26.COV2.S at low or high dose, single or two shots; about 5 received placebo; per-sample allocation not given. Collection of samples fell on day 63 after the first vaccine or placebo injection. The protocol was immunoSEQ multiplex PCR, while the TCRdb copy is restricted to in-frame clones and leaves out a portion. This sample yields hundreds of thousands of clones, of which around nine tenths are seen a single time; around 5% belongs to the top ten. V lost 4 bases and J 2 bases, leaving 15 bases between the germline ends. The germline gives CDR1 MNHEY, CDR2 SVGEGT. The CDR3 contains 16 residues.

Sequenced material: peripheral blood, taken in a trial of Ad26.COV2.S vaccine versus placebo. The receptor was derived from a person aged 18-65 years who received the Ad26.COV2.S COVID-19 vaccine or a placebo. The rearrangement joins TRBV6-2 or TRBV6-3 to TRBJ2-1; TRBD2 might be the D (6 bases). The CDR3 here is CASSFWDSAAYNEQFF. CDR3 nucleotide sequence: TGTGCCAGCAGTTTCTGGGACTCGGCCGCCTACAATGAGCAGTTCTTC.